This T cell receptor beta chain came from a study of T cells after yellow fever vaccination. The 5'RACE template-switching step produced TCR cDNA and added a universal primer site and UMIs. MiXCR, run by TCRdb on the 5' RACE reads, gives a single entry per CDR3 protein. The sample holds 450,000 to 600,000 distinct CDR3 sequences, approximately 13% seen once. V was clipped by 3 bases and J by 7 bases; unmatched bases: 8. The CDR3 runs to 14 residues. Germline V gene lookup returns CDR1 MDHEN and CDR2 SYDVKM. The source was PBMCs, collected on the day of the yellow fever booster vaccination. The chain is built from TRBV28 and TRBJ2-5; 7 nucleotides match TRBD2. The clonotype comes from a man under 40 who received the YFV17D yellow fever vaccine. CDR3 protein: CASSLPGGHGTQYF. DNA for the CDR3: TGTGCCAGCAGTTTGCCGGGAGGTCACGGGACCCAGTACTTC.